These 31 T cell receptor beta chains share one sample of origin, sequenced in a study of T-cell reconstitution after alpha-beta-depleted transplantation in children. Unique molecular identifiers were built into the TCRbeta library. One entry per CDR3 protein, called by TCRdb with MiXCR from the PCR reads. Among more than 400,000 distinct CDR3 sequences listed, 9.5% to 12% were seen once. The sample in question was PBMCs, mostly from graft donor cells, obtained 180 days after TCRalphabeta/CD19-depleted stem cell transplant. These receptors all come from a female patient aged 2-9 years who had a stem cell transplant for aplastic anemia, so the T cells may come from the graft donor.

The chain uses TRBV6-2 or TRBV6-3 and TRBJ2-1; 8 bases line up with TRBD2. This CDR3 contains 15 residues. Germline V gene sequence: CDR1 MNHEY, CDR2 SVGEGT. Unmatched junction bases numbered 13, after V lost 7 bases and J lost 8 bases. The CDR3 loop is CASTYGAGGGDEQFF. The DNA for the CDR3 is TGTGCCAGCACCTACGGGGCGGGAGGAGGTGATGAGCAGTTCTTC.

This clonotype was detected a few times. The chain employs TRBV5-1 and TRBJ2-3, with TRBD1 as a possible D gene (6 bases). The CDR3 consists of 16 residues. Trimming stripped 0 bases from V and 2 bases from J, with 13 bases between. Germline lookup yields CDR1 SGHRS and CDR2 YFSETQ. The chain's CDR3 is CASSLGSRGYTDTQYF. For the CDR3, the DNA is TGCGCCAGCAGCTTGGGGTCCAGGGGATACACAGATACGCAGTATTTT.

This clonotype occurred a few times. V usage is TRBV28 and J usage is TRBJ2-5; 8 nucleotides line up with TRBD1. CDR3 length: 15 amino acids. Germline lookup yields CDR1 MDHEN and CDR2 SYDVKM. V lost 5 bases to trimming and J lost 4 bases; unmatched junction nucleotides: 9. CDR3 coding DNA: TGTGCCAGCAGTCCCACCCAGGGGGCCCTAGAGACCCAGTACTTC. Translation gives CASSPTQGALETQYF.

The chain couples TRBV20-1 to TRBJ2-7; 8 nucleotides line up with TRBD2. Germline trimming cut 6 bases from V and 4 bases from J; bases unmatched to any gene: 11. Looked up from germline, CDR1 is DFQATT and CDR2 is SNEGSKA (reference sequence). The CDR3 contains 14 residues. As DNA, the CDR3 is TGCAGTGCCTCCCTCCCCGCGGGAGGTTACGAGCAGTACTTC. Amino acids: CSASLPAGGYEQYF.

This clonotype showed up just a few times. The V call is TRBV20-1, the J call TRBJ2-5, with 7 nucleotides matching TRBD1. The J segment lost 5 bases and the V segment lost 1 base, leaving 13 bases of the junction unmatched. Germline CDR1 reads DFQATT; CDR2 reads SNEGSKA (reference sequence). The CDR3 is 16 amino acids. CDR3 sequence (DNA): TGCAGTGCTAGAGGGGGGACAGACTATACTCAGGAGACCCAGTACTTC. Its protein product is CSARGGTDYTQETQYF.

There are a few counts of this clonotype. CDR3 sequence: CASSGKGNNEQFF. The CDR3, as DNA: TGTGCCAGTAGTGGGAAGGGTAACAATGAGCAGTTCTTC. The J gene is TRBJ2-1, the V gene TRBV6-2 or TRBV6-3, with D unclear. CDR1 is MNHEY and CDR2 is SVGEGT in the germline V gene. This CDR3 is 13 amino acids long. The ends were cut back, 9 bases at V and 5 bases at J, with 14 bases in the middle.

This clonotype was detected only a few times. The junction shows a germline mismatch at one end, possibly a read error. This chain links TRBV7-3 with TRBJ2-2; D perhaps matches TRBD2 (5 bases). The CDR3 contains 16 residues. CDR1 and CDR2 from the germline V gene are SGHTA and FQGTGA. The CDR3 nucleotides are TGTGCCAGCAGTTTAACCGGGAAAAAGACGGGCGGGGAGCTGTTTTTT. Residues: CASSLTGKKTGGELFF.

The chain employs TRBV12-5 and TRBJ2-5; possible D gene TRBD2, 7 bases. CDR1 LGHNT and CDR2 FRNRAP come from the germline V gene. The germline V and J ends were trimmed by 1 base and 2 bases, with 17 bases remaining between them. This CDR3 has 17 amino acids. The CDR3 reads CASGLARGDKQQETQYF. CDR3 nucleotides: TGTGCTAGTGGTTTGGCCCGGGGGGACAAGCAACAAGAGACCCAGTACTTC.

This clonotype was counted between two and nine times. The J gene is TRBJ1-6, the V gene TRBV20-1; no clear D gene. CDR3 length: 16 residues. Germline assignment: CDR1 DFQATT and CDR2 SNEGSKA (reference sequence). V dropped 3 bases and J dropped 7 bases, with 19 bases sitting between them. DNA for the CDR3: TGCAGTGCTAGGCCCCCGGGCCAGCCATCCAATTCACCCCTCCACTTT. Amino acids: CSARPPGQPSNSPLHF.

V usage is TRBV7-8 and J usage is TRBJ2-7, with TRBD1 matching 8 bases. The germline V gene encodes CDR1 SGHVS and CDR2 FQNEAQ. The CDR3 has 14 residues. V shed 2 bases, J shed 3 bases, and the junction held 3 bases outside the gene matches. CDR3 coding DNA: TGTGCCAGCAGCTTATTTGGGACAGGCTACGAGCAGTACGTC. Its translation: CASSLFGTGYEQYV.

The CDR3 DNA follows: TGCAGCGTTGACTGGGGACAGGGGAACTATGGCTACACCTTC. Its translation is CSVDWGQGNYGYTF. This sequence joins TRBV29-1 and TRBJ1-2; the match to TRBD1 covers 10 bases. Germline V gene sequence: CDR1 SQVTM, CDR2 ANQGSEA. CDR3 size: 14 residues. The junction had 3 bases not matched to a gene; V was cut back by 3 bases and J by 2 bases.

This clonotype came up many times. The chain carries TRBV29-1 and TRBJ2-2, with 8 positions matching TRBD1. Germline V gene lookup returns CDR1 SQVTM and CDR2 ANQGSEA. The CDR3 runs 14 residues. V lost 5 bases and J lost 5; bases outside the gene matches: 7. The CDR3 loop reads CSVRAGGGTGELFF. As DNA, the CDR3 is TGCAGCGTTCGAGCAGGGGGCGGAACCGGGGAGCTGTTTTTT.

About this clonotype itself: Relative to the germline gene, one junction end is altered; a read error may explain this. The rearrangement uses TRBV12-3 or TRBV12-4 and TRBJ1-2; D gene uncertain. The CDR3 covers 14 residues. Written as DNA, the CDR3 is TGTGCCAGCAGCCTACGGGCGGAAGGGTATGGCTACACCTTT. Protein sequence: CASSLRAEGYGYTF.

The CDR3 coding sequence is TGTGCCAGCAGCTTAGCCCTGGCGTTTCGGGGACCCAAAAACATTCAGTACTTC. It is translated as CASSLALAFRGPKNIQYF. The chain carries TRBV7-2 and TRBJ2-4, with D perhaps given as TRBD1 or TRBD2 (5 bases each). The CDR3 runs 18 residues. V shed 0 bases and J shed 2 bases, with 17 bases lying between them. Per the germline V gene, CDR1 is SGHTA and CDR2 is FQGNSA.

The rearrangement uses TRBV5-5 and TRBJ1-5; TRBD1 is a possible D gene (5 bases). V shed 4 bases and J shed 2 bases, with 16 bases lying between them. The CDR3 totals 16 residues. Germline V gene lookup returns CDR1 SGHKS and CDR2 YYEKEE (reference sequence). The CDR3 nucleotides read TGTGCCAGCAGCCCGACAGTGTTTCGTGGCAATCAGCCCCAGCATTTT. This codes for CASSPTVFRGNQPQHF.

The V gene is TRBV6-5, the J gene TRBJ1-5, with a tentative D call TRBD1 (6 bases). Germline CDR1 MNHEY, CDR2 SVGAGI. V was shortened by 10 bases and J by 2 bases, with 18 bases between the two germline ends. CDR3 length: 15 residues. The CDR3 protein is CAICEGGTGNQPQHF. The CDR3 DNA sequence: TGTGCCATCTGCGAGGGGGGAACGGGCAATCAGCCCCAGCATTTT.

The CDR3 DNA reads as TGCAGCGTTGAAGGTACGGGACTAGCGAAATACAATGAGCAGTTCTTC. It yields the protein CSVEGTGLAKYNEQFF. This chain uses TRBV29-1 with TRBJ2-1; 10 nucleotides match TRBD2. V gave up 1 base and J gave up 4 bases; unmatched junction bases: 7. Germline V CDR1 and CDR2: SQVTM, ANQGSEA. The CDR3 is 16 residues long.

This clonotype was seen a few times. The chain carries TRBV6-1 and TRBJ1-3; 10 nucleotides agree with TRBD1. Losses at the gene ends were 4 bases for V and 5 bases for J; bases not matched to a gene: 2. Germline V gene sequence: CDR1 MNHNS, CDR2 SASEGT. The CDR3 has 14 residues. Here the CDR3 reads CASSGQGARNTIYF. DNA of the CDR3: TGTGCCAGCAGTGGACAGGGGGCGAGAAACACCATATATTTT.

About this clonotype itself: A much larger clone differs from this one at a single base, so this may be a read error. CDR3 DNA: TGCGCCAGCAGCCAGGAACTGACTATAACCTCCGAGCAGTACGTC. Translated, it gives CASSQELTITSEQYV. This chain connects TRBV5-1 to TRBJ2-7, with D maybe TRBD2 (5 bases). V dropped 4 bases and J dropped 6 bases, with 20 bases sitting between them. From germline, CDR1 is SGHRS and CDR2 YFSETQ. This CDR3 region has 15 residues.

The V gene is TRBV7-9, the J gene TRBJ2-2; 11 bases agree with TRBD1. The CDR3 spans 16 residues. V lost 5 bases, J lost 6 bases, and 8 bases stayed unmatched. Germline CDR1 SEHNR, CDR2 FQNEAQ (reference sequence). CDR3 nucleotide sequence: TGTGCCAGCAGCGGACGGACAGGGGGCGCATCCGGGGAGCTGTTTTTT. It codes for CASSGRTGGASGELFF. The variable domain in full, completed from reference TRBV7-9 and TRBJ2-2, reads DTGVSQNPRHKITKRGQNVTFRCDPISEHNRLYWYRQTLGQGPEFLTYFQNEAQLEKSRLLSDRFSAERPKGSFSTLEIQRTEQGDSAMYLCASSGRTGGASGELFFGEGSRLTVL.

The chain combines TRBV5-1 with TRBJ2-5; no definite D call. The V end lost 0 bases, the J end lost 6 bases, and 9 bases lay between the germline ends. This CDR3 has 13 residues. Germline-derived CDR1 and CDR2 are SGHRS and YFSETQ. The CDR3 DNA sequence: TGCGCCAGCAGCTTGGGATACGGCCAGACCCAGTACTTC. Its protein product is CASSLGYGQTQYF.

This clonotype was seen many times. The chain couples TRBV7-2 to TRBJ2-7, with D hard to call. This CDR3 has 14 residues. Trimming left V 1 base short and J 0 bases short, with 7 bases between. In germline, CDR1 is SGHTA, CDR2 FQGNSA. CDR3 sequence: CASSLDRSSYEQYV. The CDR3 nucleotides are TGTGCCAGCAGCTTAGATCGGAGCTCCTACGAGCAGTACGTC.

This clonotype was seen a handful of times. The chain joins TRBV11-1 to TRBJ2-2; D may be TRBD2 (6 bases). The CDR3 runs 16 residues. Trimming cost V 6 bases and J 0 bases, with 14 bases left between them. Germline assignment: CDR1 SGHAT and CDR2 FQDESV (reference sequence). The CDR3: CASRPPGLANTGELFF. The CDR3 DNA is TGTGCCAGCAGACCTCCGGGACTGGCGAACACCGGGGAGCTGTTTTTT.

Notes on this clonotype: In this CDR3 the conserved last residue, phenylalanine or tryptophan, is missing, so a read error is likely. This chain uses TRBV6-2 or TRBV6-3 with TRBJ2-4, with TRBD2 as a possible D gene (5 bases). This CDR3 is built from 14 residues. The germline V gene encodes CDR1 MNHEY and CDR2 SVGEGT. V dropped 3 bases and J dropped 4 bases, with 10 bases sitting between them. The CDR3 DNA reads as TGTGCCAGCAGTTATGGGGAGTGGAAAAACATTCAGTACTTG. Protein: CASSYGEWKNIQYL.

The chain carries TRBV5-5 and TRBJ1-5; D gene uncertain. The CDR3 loop spans 14 amino acids. V lost 3 bases and J lost 3, with 10 bases in between. The germline CDR1 and CDR2 sequences are SGHKS and YYEKEE (reference sequence). The chain's CDR3 is CASSSDGPNQPQHF. In nucleotides, the CDR3 is TGTGCCAGCAGCTCTGACGGACCCAATCAGCCCCAGCATTTT.

This clonotype was counted between two and nine times. The V call is TRBV5-1, the J call TRBJ2-5, with a weak D call TRBD2 (5 bases). The germline V and J ends were trimmed by 3 bases and 1 base, with 10 bases remaining between them. CDR1 SGHRS and CDR2 YFSETQ come from the germline V gene. There are 14 residues in the CDR3. CDR3 loop: CASSSYGIQETQYF. For the CDR3, the DNA is TGCGCCAGCAGCTCATACGGGATCCAAGAGACCCAGTACTTC. Full variable domain (missing parts from reference TRBV5-1 and TRBJ2-5): KAGVTQTPRYLIKTRGQQVTLSCSPISGHRSVSWYQQTPGQGLQFLFEYFSETQRNKGNFPGRFSGRQFSNSRSEMNVSTLELGDSALYLCASSSYGIQETQYFGPGTRLLVL.

The table lists this clonotype with a few counts. CDR3 region: CASRPDRGNQPQHF. The CDR3 DNA sequence: TGTGCCAGCAGACCCGACAGGGGTAATCAGCCCCAGCATTTT. V usage is TRBV12-3 or TRBV12-4 and J usage is TRBJ1-5, with 8 bases identical to TRBD1. The CDR3 extends over 14 amino acids. J was trimmed by 4 bases and V by 6 bases; bases with no gene match: 5.

This clonotype was seen a handful of times. The chain employs TRBV11-2 and TRBJ2-4; maybe TRBD2 (6 bases). The CDR3 sequence is 18 residues long. Germline V CDR1 and CDR2: SGHAT, FQNNGV. V lost 6 bases and J lost 0, with 21 bases in between. The CDR3 nucleotides read TGTGCCAGCAGTACCGCGGGGTTGGATGCCCGAGCCAAAAACATTCAGTACTTC. Its protein is CASSTAGLDARAKNIQYF.

The J gene is TRBJ2-1, the V gene TRBV12-2; TRBD2 reflects the table's D call only, with no check against the DNA. TRBV12-2 is a known pseudogene. The CDR3 totals 18 residues. DNA for the CDR3: TGTGCAAGTCGCTTAGGCCGGACTAGCGGCCCTGTCCACAATGAGCAGTTCTTC. This translates into CASRLGRTSGPVHNEQFF.

This sequence joins TRBV20-1 and TRBJ2-3, with D perhaps matching TRBD1 (6 bases). V lost 8 bases to trimming and J lost 4 bases, with 22 bases between them. Per the germline V gene, CDR1 is DFQATT and CDR2 is SNEGSKA (reference sequence). The CDR3 has 15 residues. The CDR3 loop is CSLPEWGPGPDTQYF. The CDR3 bases are TGCAGTCTCCCCGAGTGGGGGCCTGGCCCAGATACGCAGTATTTT.

This chain uses TRBV28 with TRBJ2-5; D may correspond to TRBD1 or TRBD2 (5 bases each). The CDR3 contains 12 residues. Per germline, CDR1 MDHEN and CDR2 SYDVKM. Trimming left V 5 bases short and J 4 bases short, with 8 bases between. DNA for the CDR3: TGTGCCAGCAGTGAGGGGCTAGAGACCCAGTACTTC. Translating it yields CASSEGLETQYF.